Below are 15 T cell receptor beta chains sequenced from a single sample in a study of human T cells and chemical hapten exposure. Regarding time point: patch test 2, 6 weeks after DPC sensitization. Treatment in this sample: therapeutic diphenylcyclopropenone sensitization with weekly scalp DPC. In TCRdb, the RACE reads were re-called with MiXCR into one record per CDR3 protein. The sample has some 79,000 distinct CDR3 sequences; about 10% are singletons. The specimen was whole blood, collected in connection with sensitization to the hapten diphenylcyclopropenone (DPC). These TCRs come from a woman in her forties or fifties with alopecia areata. Some clones in this sample may be carry-over from other donors' samples.

This clonotype was seen more than once but under ten times. The chain uses TRBV4-2 and TRBJ2-1; possibly TRBD2 for D (5 bases). The length of the CDR3 is 15 residues. Germline loops: CDR1 LGHNA, CDR2 YNFKEQ. V gave up 0 bases and J gave up 7 bases, with 13 bases separating them. CDR3 nucleotide sequence: TGTGCCAGCAGCCAAGATTCTGAGGGTTGGAATGAGCAGTTCTTC. Amino acids: CASSQDSEGWNEQFF.

This clonotype appeared many times. DNA of the CDR3: TGTGCCAGCAGCGCCACCCCCAGCAGGGAGACCCAGTACTTC. It translates to CASSATPSRETQYF. This sequence joins TRBV9 and TRBJ2-5; the D is unclear. The germline V gene encodes CDR1 SGDLS and CDR2 YYNGEE. V lost 3 bases to trimming and J lost 5 bases, with 14 bases between them. CDR3 length: 14 residues.

The rearrangement joins TRBV29-1 to TRBJ1-2; D is perhaps TRBD1 (5 bases). From germline, CDR1 is SQVTM and CDR2 ANQGSEA. Trimming cost V 8 bases and J 6 bases, with 16 bases left between them. This CDR3 spans 12 amino acids. CDR3 residues: CSSRQGKNGYTF. The CDR3 DNA sequence: TGCAGCTCTCGCCAGGGAAAGAATGGCTACACCTTC.

The CDR3 spells CASSLESGEQFF. The CDR3 DNA is TGCGCCAGCAGCTTGGAGTCGGGGGAGCAGTTCTTC. This chain uses TRBV5-1 with TRBJ2-1; a possible D gene is TRBD2 (5 bases). CDR3 length: 12 amino acids. V was cut by 0 bases and J by 10 bases, with 8 bases left in between. Germline V gives CDR1 SGHRS, CDR2 YFSETQ.

This clonotype appeared a few times. The rearrangement links TRBV28 to TRBJ2-1, with TRBD2 as a possible D gene (5 bases). With 8 bases removed from V and 6 bases from J, the gap between germline ends came to 20 bases. The germline CDR1 and CDR2 sequences are MDHEN and SYDVKM. The CDR3 spans 15 residues. The CDR3 loop reads CASGRNSEVFNEQFF. The CDR3 nucleotides are TGTGCCAGCGGGAGAAACTCCGAAGTCTTCAATGAGCAGTTCTTC.

This clonotype was recorded a few times. The V call is TRBV20-1, the J call TRBJ1-2; 9 nucleotides align to TRBD1. The CDR3 spans 16 residues. V lost 0 bases and J lost 4; bases outside the gene matches: 9. Germline V CDR1 and CDR2: DFQATT, SNEGSKA (reference sequence). As DNA, the CDR3 is TGCAGTGCTAGAGAAGTATCGGACAGGGGTACCTATGGCTACACCTTC. It is translated as CSAREVSDRGTYGYTF.

In its sample, this clonotype was seen many times. V usage is TRBV7-2 and J usage is TRBJ2-5, with D possibly matching TRBD2 (6 bases). The CDR3 totals 13 residues. The germline CDR1 and CDR2 sequences are SGHTA and FQGNSA. Trimming left V 5 bases short and J 1 base short, with 8 bases between. This chain's CDR3 is CASSRDFQETQYF. The CDR3 bases are TGTGCCAGCAGCCGGGACTTCCAAGAGACCCAGTACTTC. Full variable domain (missing parts from reference TRBV7-2 and TRBJ2-5): GAGVSQSPSNKVTEKGKDVELRCDPISGHTALYWYRQSLGQGLEFLIYFQGNSAPDKSGLPSDRFSAERTGGSVSTLTIQRTQQEDSAVYLCASSRDFQETQYFGPGTRLLVL.

CDR3: CASSLATGTSGTYEQYF. In DNA, the CDR3 is TGTGCCAGCAGCTTGGCCACCGGGACTAGCGGGACCTACGAGCAGTACTTC. V gene TRBV5-5 combines with J gene TRBJ2-7; 13 bases line up with TRBD2. Germline V gives CDR1 SGHKS, CDR2 YYEKEE (reference sequence). The V gene end was trimmed by 0 bases and the J gene end by 2 bases; junction bases not matched to a gene: 5. This CDR3 is 17 amino acids long. The whole variable domain, filled in from reference TRBV5-5 and TRBJ2-7, reads DAGVTQSPTHLIKTRGQQVTLRCSPISGHKSVSWYQQVLGQGPQFIFQYYEKEERGRGNFPDRFSARQFPNYSSELNVNALLLGDSALYLCASSLATGTSGTYEQYFGPGTRLTVT.

The V call is TRBV20-1, the J call TRBJ2-3, with TRBD2 matching 12 bases. CDR3 size: 16 residues. Trimming took 3 bases from V and 3 from J; bases not matched to a gene: 7. Germline loops: CDR1 DFQATT, CDR2 SNEGSKA (reference sequence). CDR3 amino acids: CSASAQTSGRTDTQYF. CDR3 DNA: TGCAGTGCTAGCGCCCAGACTAGCGGGAGAACAGATACGCAGTATTTT.

The chain uses TRBV4-1 and TRBJ2-3; 9 positions agree with TRBD2. Germline V gene data show CDR1 as MGHRA and CDR2 as YSYEKL. The V gene end was trimmed by 2 bases and the J gene end by 11 bases; junction bases not matched to a gene: 17. The CDR3 loop spans 17 amino acids. CDR3: CASSQPSGGRAIVMQYF. The CDR3 DNA is TGCGCCAGCAGCCAACCGTCCGGCGGGAGGGCCATTGTGATGCAGTATTTT.

This clonotype was observed at least ten times. V usage is TRBV2 and J usage is TRBJ1-1; D is uncertain. CDR1 is SNHLY, CDR2 FYNNEI, per germline. The germline V and J ends were trimmed by 1 base and 9 bases, with 15 bases remaining between them. The CDR3 runs to 14 residues. This CDR3 reads CASSEEGSVIKAFF. The CDR3 region has the DNA TGTGCCAGCAGTGAAGAAGGGTCAGTTATTAAAGCTTTCTTT.

This clonotype showed up many times. V usage is TRBV7-2 and J usage is TRBJ2-3; 8 bases align to TRBD2. The germline gives CDR1 SGHTA, CDR2 FQGNSA. The CDR3 consists of 14 residues. The V and J ends lost 5 bases and 4 bases, in that order; junction bases with no gene match: 5. This CDR3 is CASSRLAPPDTQYF. CDR3 sequence (DNA): TGTGCCAGCAGCCGACTAGCGCCCCCAGATACGCAGTATTTT.

This sequence joins TRBV3-1 and TRBJ2-2; maybe TRBD2 (5 bases). The CDR3 covers 15 residues. V lost 0 bases, J lost 6 bases, and 11 bases lay in between. CDR1 and CDR2 (germline): LGHDT, YNNKEL (reference sequence). DNA for the CDR3: TGTGCCAGCAGCCAAGATCATGAGGGCGCCGGGGAGCTGTTTTTT. Amino acid sequence: CASSQDHEGAGELFF. The entire variable domain, with the rest obtained from reference TRBV3-1 and TRBJ2-2, is as follows: DTAVSQTPKYLVTQMGNDKSIKCEQNLGHDTMYWYKQDSKKFLKIMFSYNNKELIINETVPNRFSPKSPDKAHLNLHINSLELGDSAVYFCASSQDHEGAGELFFGEGSRLTVL.

This sequence joins TRBV28 and TRBJ2-1; perhaps TRBD1 as D (6 bases). Germline V CDR1 and CDR2: MDHEN, SYDVKM. V was pared by 6 bases and J by 7 bases, with 10 bases between. The CDR3 totals 12 residues. In nucleotides, the CDR3 is TGTGCCAGCAGACTACAGGGAAATGAGCAGTTCTTC. Protein product: CASRLQGNEQFF.

This clonotype has more than one count but fewer than ten. V gene TRBV5-1 combines with J gene TRBJ2-3, with 7 nucleotides matching TRBD1. V lost 4 bases to trimming and J lost 4 bases; unmatched junction nucleotides: 9. The CDR3 sequence is 15 residues long. From germline, CDR1 is SGHRS and CDR2 YFSETQ. CDR3 nucleotides: TGCGCCAGCAGCCTTAGAGGGGGCGCGTCAGATACGCAGTATTTT. Protein sequence: CASSLRGGASDTQYF.